This T cell receptor beta chain is from a study of T cells in Graves' hyperthyroidism and ophthalmopathy. General study findings and limits: The majority of expanded thyroid clonotypes above 0.001 also appeared in blood.

Turning to this clonotype: Its matching antigen is unknown.

Trimming left V 3 bases short and J 4 bases short, with 12 bases between. The CDR3 runs to 14 residues. The V gene's germline CDR1 is SNHLY and CDR2 FYNNEI. The PBMCs were taken from about 10 ml of fresh peripheral blood. Researchers amplified the TCR beta CDR3 regions from RNA transcripts. TCR CDR3 underwent first-round RT-PCR with the HTBI primer set. Using its own MiXCR run on the multiplex PCR reads, TCRdb lists one record per CDR3 protein. Of roughly 250,000 distinct CDR3 sequences in the sample, 15% to 20% were seen once. The sequence was obtained from a woman younger than 35 with Graves' ophthalmopathy. The J gene is TRBJ1-2, the V gene TRBV2; D possibly corresponds to TRBD1 (6 bases). The material sequenced was blood. CDR3 loop: CASSDKDSRYGYTF. Written as DNA, the CDR3 is TGTGCCAGCAGTGATAAGGACAGTCGCTATGGCTACACCTTC.